This TCR beta chain comes out of a study of T-cell reconstitution after alpha-beta-depleted transplantation in children. This CDR3 has 16 residues. The germline V gene has CDR1 MNHEY and CDR2 SVGAGI. Trimming left V 2 bases short and J 7 bases short, with 20 bases between. This clonotype turned up a few times. Unique molecular identifiers tagged the TCRbeta library. TCRdb re-derived calls from the PCR reads in MiXCR, one entry per CDR3 protein. This repertoire shows 600,000 to 700,000 distinct CDR3 sequences, approximately 16% found once; its top ten account for 1.1%. This TCR derives from a human donor who donated a stem cell graft to a child with acute myeloid leukemia. The V and J genes are TRBV6-5 and TRBJ1-2, with TRBD1 as a possible D gene (5 bases). The sequenced sample was PBMCs from the stem cell graft donor, obtained from the stem cell graft. DNA for the CDR3: TGTGCCAGCAGTTACCTGGGGGAGTCACTCAAAGGTGGCTACACCTTC. This translates into CASSYLGESLKGGYTF.